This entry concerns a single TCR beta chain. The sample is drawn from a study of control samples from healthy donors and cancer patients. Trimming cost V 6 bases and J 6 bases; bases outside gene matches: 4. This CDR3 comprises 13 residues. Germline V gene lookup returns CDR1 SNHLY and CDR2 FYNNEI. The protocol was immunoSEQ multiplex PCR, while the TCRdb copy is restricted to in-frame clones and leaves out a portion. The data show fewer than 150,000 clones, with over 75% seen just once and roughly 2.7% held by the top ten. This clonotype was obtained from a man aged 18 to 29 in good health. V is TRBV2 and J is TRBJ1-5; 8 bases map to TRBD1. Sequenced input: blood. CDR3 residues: CASREDRAQPQHF. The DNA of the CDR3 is TGTGCCAGCAGGGAGGACAGGGCTCAGCCCCAGCATTTT. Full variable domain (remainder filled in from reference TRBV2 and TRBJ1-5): EPEVTQTPSHQVTQMGQEVILRCVPISNHLYFYWYRQILGQKVEFLVSFYNNEISEKSEIFDDQFSVERPDGSNFTLKIRSTKLEDSAMYFCASREDRAQPQHFGDGTRLSIL.